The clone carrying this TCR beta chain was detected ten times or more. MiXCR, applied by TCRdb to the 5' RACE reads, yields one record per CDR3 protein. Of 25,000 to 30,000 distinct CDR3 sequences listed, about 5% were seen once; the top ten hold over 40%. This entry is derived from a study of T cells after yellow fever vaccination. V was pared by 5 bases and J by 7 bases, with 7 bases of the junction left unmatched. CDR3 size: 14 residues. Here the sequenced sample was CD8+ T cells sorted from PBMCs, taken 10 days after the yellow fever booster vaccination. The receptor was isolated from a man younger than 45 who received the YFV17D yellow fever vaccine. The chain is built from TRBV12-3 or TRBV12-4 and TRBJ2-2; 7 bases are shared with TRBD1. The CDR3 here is CASSETGFGGELFF. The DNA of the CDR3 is TGTGCCAGCAGTGAGACAGGGTTTGGCGGGGAGCTGTTTTTT.